These T cell receptor beta chains were read from a single sample in a study of blood T cell repertoires in COVID-19. Libraries were prepared by immunoSEQ multiplex PCR; TCRdb keeps only in-frame clonotypes and omits some of them. The table shows some 140,000 clones, with about 76% occurring only once. Sequenced sample: peripheral blood. Every receptor here comes from a man aged 80 or over with acute or convalescent COVID-19. CDR3s include the opening cysteine and the closing phenylalanine or tryptophan. D genes are given only for firm matches. Some rows have no size entry. The others give once, few or many, or a class for an expanded clone.

abundance: few
d_gene: -
j_gene: TRBJ1-1
v_gene: TRBV7-8
CDR3nt: TGTGCCAGCAGCTTACATGCAGTATTGGACACTGAAGCTTTCTTT
CDR3aa: CASSLHAVLDTEAFF

abundance: -
d_gene: -
j_gene: TRBJ1-1
v_gene: TRBV6-2/TRBV6-3
CDR3nt: TGTGCCAGCAGTAACCAGGCAACAGATTACACTGAAGCTTTCTTT
CDR3aa: CASSNQATDYTEAFF

abundance: -
d_gene: -
j_gene: TRBJ1-5
v_gene: TRBV10-3
CDR3nt: TGTGCCTCGGGGGGGGATCAGCCCCAGCATTTT
CDR3aa: CASGGDQPQHF

abundance: -
d_gene: -
j_gene: TRBJ2-5
v_gene: TRBV2
CDR3nt: TGTGCCAGCAGTGAAGGACAGTACCAAGAGACCCAGTACTTC
CDR3aa: CASSEGQYQETQYF

abundance: -
d_gene: -
j_gene: TRBJ1-2
v_gene: TRBV7-2
CDR3nt: TGTGCCAGCAGCTTAGGGGGCAGGGCCCTTAACTATGGCTACACCTTC
CDR3aa: CASSLGGRALNYGYTF

abundance: -
d_gene: -
j_gene: TRBJ1-5
v_gene: TRBV30
CDR3nt: TGTGCCTGGAGCGCAGGGCTTGGACAGTCCCAGCATTTT
CDR3aa: CAWSAGLGQSQHF

abundance: -
d_gene: TRBD2
j_gene: TRBJ2-7
v_gene: TRBV4-3
CDR3nt: TGCGCCAGCAGCCAAGTAATATCGGGACTAGCGGGGGGCCCCACCTACGAGCAGTACTTC
CDR3aa: CASSQVISGLAGGPTYEQYF

abundance: -
d_gene: TRBD1
j_gene: TRBJ2-7
v_gene: TRBV6-5
CDR3nt: TGTGCCAGCATTTGGACGGGACAGGTAGACGAGCAGTACTTC
CDR3aa: CASIWTGQVDEQYF

abundance: many
d_gene: -
j_gene: TRBJ1-1
v_gene: TRBV6-6
CDR3nt: TGTGCCAGCAGTTACAGGGGGAACACTGAAGCTTTCTTT
CDR3aa: CASSYRGNTEAFF

abundance: -
d_gene: -
j_gene: TRBJ2-7
v_gene: TRBV11-2
CDR3nt: TGTGCCAGCAGCTTTACACGAGCAGGGCAGCAGTACTTC
CDR3aa: CASSFTRAGQQYF

abundance: once
d_gene: TRBD1
j_gene: TRBJ1-5
v_gene: TRBV3-1/TRBV3-2
CDR3nt: TGTGCCAGGTCACAACGACTCACAGGGGGTGGGCCCCAGCATTTT
CDR3aa: CARSQRLTGGGPQHF

abundance: -
d_gene: -
j_gene: TRBJ2-5
v_gene: TRBV7-2
CDR3nt: TGTGCCAGCAGCTTAATAAGGGGGCAAGAGACCCAGTACTTC
CDR3aa: CASSLIRGQETQYF

abundance: -
d_gene: -
j_gene: TRBJ1-2
v_gene: TRBV7-2
CDR3nt: TGTGCCAGCAGCTCCAACTCCGGGCAGGGATCTGGCTACACCTTC
CDR3aa: CASSSNSGQGSGYTF

abundance: -
d_gene: TRBD1
j_gene: TRBJ2-7
v_gene: TRBV6-2/TRBV6-3
CDR3nt: TGTGCCAGCAGTTATTGGTCTGTGACAGGGGTCTACGAGCAGTACTTC
CDR3aa: CASSYWSVTGVYEQYF

abundance: once
d_gene: -
j_gene: TRBJ2-7
v_gene: TRBV7-9
CDR3nt: TGTGCCAGCAGCTTAGTCGGTGGCTACGAGCAGTACTTC
CDR3aa: CASSLVGGYEQYF

abundance: -
d_gene: -
j_gene: TRBJ2-5
v_gene: TRBV2
CDR3nt: TGTGCCAGCATGGGAGACAACTTTCGCGAGACCCAGTACTTC
CDR3aa: CASMGDNFRETQYF

abundance: -
d_gene: -
j_gene: TRBJ1-2
v_gene: TRBV21-1
CDR3nt: TGTGCCAGCAGCCCTCGCTACACCTTC
CDR3aa: CASSPRYTF

abundance: -
d_gene: TRBD2
j_gene: TRBJ2-2
v_gene: TRBV18
CDR3nt: TGTGCCAGCTCACCCAGGCAGCGGGGTAACACCGGGGAGCTGTTTTTT
CDR3aa: CASSPRQRGNTGELFF

abundance: -
d_gene: TRBD2
j_gene: TRBJ2-3
v_gene: TRBV14
CDR3nt: TGTGCCAGCAGCAAACAAGCGGGGGGGCAAGATACGCAGTATTTT
CDR3aa: CASSKQAGGQDTQYF

abundance: few
d_gene: -
j_gene: TRBJ2-2
v_gene: TRBV7-3
CDR3nt: TGTGCCAGCAGCTTAATGTCAACCGGGGGTACCGGGGAGCTGTTTTTT
CDR3aa: CASSLMSTGGTGELFF

abundance: few
d_gene: -
j_gene: TRBJ2-7
v_gene: TRBV18
CDR3nt: TGTGCCAGCTCACCTGTCGGGGACTACGAGCAGTACTTC
CDR3aa: CASSPVGDYEQYF

abundance: -
d_gene: -
j_gene: TRBJ1-1
v_gene: TRBV11-2
CDR3nt: TGTGCCAGCAGCTTAGACGTGGGGCGCCCGAACACTGAAGCTTTCTTT
CDR3aa: CASSLDVGRPNTEAFF

abundance: once
d_gene: TRBD1
j_gene: TRBJ1-5
v_gene: TRBV6-5
CDR3nt: TGTGCCAGCAGTAGGGACAGGTGGGGGAATCAGCCCCAGCATTTT
CDR3aa: CASSRDRWGNQPQHF

abundance: -
d_gene: -
j_gene: TRBJ1-4
v_gene: TRBV5-5
CDR3nt: TGTGCCAGCAGCTTGACAGGGTCTAATGAAAAACTGTTTTTT
CDR3aa: CASSLTGSNEKLFF

abundance: few
d_gene: -
j_gene: TRBJ2-2
v_gene: TRBV7-9
CDR3nt: TGTGCCAGCAGTCTCATGACTGTAACCGGGGAGCTGTTTTTT
CDR3aa: CASSLMTVTGELFF

abundance: -
d_gene: TRBD2
j_gene: TRBJ2-1
v_gene: TRBV7-8
CDR3nt: TGTGCCAGCAGCCTAGCGGGGGCCCAGGAGCAGTTCTTC
CDR3aa: CASSLAGAQEQFF

abundance: once
d_gene: TRBD1
j_gene: TRBJ2-1
v_gene: TRBV18
CDR3nt: TGTGCCAGCTCACCCCGGACAGGGAGTTCCTACAATGAGCAGTTCTTC
CDR3aa: CASSPRTGSSYNEQFF

abundance: -
d_gene: -
j_gene: TRBJ2-5
v_gene: TRBV7-6
CDR3nt: TGTGCCAGCAGCTTGCGGGGACAGTACCAAGAGACCCAGTACTTC
CDR3aa: CASSLRGQYQETQYF

abundance: -
d_gene: -
j_gene: TRBJ2-7
v_gene: TRBV4-3
CDR3nt: TGCGCCAGCAGCCAATGGGCGGGCCACGAGCAGTACTTC
CDR3aa: CASSQWAGHEQYF

abundance: -
d_gene: -
j_gene: TRBJ2-7
v_gene: TRBV28
CDR3nt: TGTGCCAGCAGTGGGACACCTACCTACGAGCAGTACTTC
CDR3aa: CASSGTPTYEQYF

abundance: few
d_gene: -
j_gene: TRBJ2-1
v_gene: TRBV6-5
CDR3nt: TGTGCCAGCAGTTACGGTGGGCAAGACCTGCAGTTCTTC
CDR3aa: CASSYGGQDLQFF

abundance: -
d_gene: TRBD2
j_gene: TRBJ2-2
v_gene: TRBV19
CDR3nt: TGTGCCAGTAGTAGAGGCAGCGGGGGGAACACCGGGGAGCTGTTTTTT
CDR3aa: CASSRGSGGNTGELFF

abundance: few
d_gene: -
j_gene: TRBJ1-2
v_gene: TRBV4-2
CDR3nt: TGTGCCAGCAGCCAAGGAGAGGGTTCGGAGACCGGCTTATACACCTTC
CDR3aa: CASSQGEGSETGLYTF

abundance: -
d_gene: -
j_gene: TRBJ1-5
v_gene: TRBV28
CDR3nt: TGTGCCAGCAGGAGATACAGGGATCAGCCCCAGCATTTT
CDR3aa: CASRRYRDQPQHF

abundance: -
d_gene: -
j_gene: TRBJ2-3
v_gene: TRBV2
CDR3nt: TGTGCCAGGGGACAAGCCACAGATACGCAGTATTTT
CDR3aa: CARGQATDTQYF

abundance: -
d_gene: -
j_gene: TRBJ2-3
v_gene: TRBV10-3
CDR3nt: TGTGCCAGCGCACAGGGTTCGAGCACAGATACGCAGTATTTT
CDR3aa: CASAQGSSTDTQYF

abundance: once
d_gene: TRBD1
j_gene: TRBJ1-1
v_gene: TRBV7-9
CDR3nt: TGTGCCAGCAGCTTATGGGACAGGGGCCGAAAGAACACTGAAGCTTTCTTT
CDR3aa: CASSLWDRGRKNTEAFF

abundance: -
d_gene: -
j_gene: TRBJ1-4
v_gene: TRBV28
CDR3nt: TGTGCCAGCAGGGGAGGGTCGGCTGAAAAACTGTTTTTT
CDR3aa: CASRGGSAEKLFF

abundance: -
d_gene: TRBD2
j_gene: TRBJ2-1
v_gene: TRBV7-2
CDR3nt: TGTGCCAGCAGCTTTCTAGCGGGCTACAATGAGCAGTTCTTC
CDR3aa: CASSFLAGYNEQFF

abundance: few
d_gene: -
j_gene: TRBJ1-1
v_gene: TRBV29-1
CDR3nt: TGCAGCGTTGGAGGAATAGGGGGTTCGAACACTGAAGCTTTCTTT
CDR3aa: CSVGGIGGSNTEAFF